This T cell receptor (beta chain) is from a study of shared clonotypes between healthy human individuals. Each unsorted sample relied on 90 million or so PBMCs as its source of genomic DNA. The germline V gene encodes CDR1 LNHDA and CDR2 SQIVND (reference sequence). CDR3 length: 17 residues. V lost 0 bases and J 2 bases, leaving 17 bases between the germline ends. It was across several immunoSEQ plates that each subset's genomic DNA was evenly split. Researchers sequenced unsorted PBMC DNA using ten immunoSEQ deep assay plates. Here immunoSEQ multiplex PCR was the method, and the copy in TCRdb shows in-frame clones only, minus some. The data show roughly 500,000 clones, with about 85% seen just once and less than 15% held by the top ten.

The source of this sequence is a middle-aged woman in good health. Some clones in this sample may be carry-over from other donors' samples. The sample consisted of PBMCs. V gene TRBV19 combines with J gene TRBJ2-7; the D gene is possibly TRBD1 (5 bases). CDR3 sequence: CASSIEGILRGAYEQYF. The CDR3 coding sequence is TGTGCCAGTAGTATAGAAGGAATTTTAAGGGGTGCCTACGAGCAGTACTTC.